Described below is a single T cell receptor beta chain sequence and its context. Its antigen is not known. This CDR3 spans 16 amino acids. The J segment lost 3 bases and the V segment lost 5 bases, leaving 10 bases of the junction unmatched. The germline CDR1 and CDR2 sequences are MGHRA and YSYEKL. Preparation of the TCRbeta library used unique molecular identifiers. TCRdb re-called the PCR reads with MiXCR, one entry per CDR3 protein. The table shows 450,000 to 600,000 distinct CDR3 sequences, with under 15% occurring only once. The data belong to a study of T-cell reconstitution after alpha-beta-depleted transplantation in children. General study findings and limits: In some patients, recipient T cells and intrathymic progenitors surviving conditioning explained high day-60 diversity. From newly produced T cells came most of the T-cell counts and diversity one year after transplant. Approximately two months post-transplant, alpha-beta T cells reportedly originated from several hundred expanded graft clones.

This material consisted of PBMCs, mostly from graft donor cells, taken 360 days after TCRalphabeta/CD19-depleted stem cell transplant. The rearrangement uses TRBV4-1 and TRBJ2-7; 10 nucleotides agree with TRBD2. This clonotype was obtained from a male patient younger than 18 who had a stem cell transplant for acute myeloid leukemia, so the T cells may come from the graft donor. CDR3 sequence reads: CASSALAGVEIYEQYF. CDR3 nucleotide sequence: TGCGCCAGCAGCGCCCTAGCGGGAGTTGAGATCTACGAGCAGTACTTC.